This TCR beta chain originates from a study of blood T cell repertoires in COVID-19. TCRdb's table, derived via immunoSEQ multiplex PCR, lists solely in-frame clones and lacks some. Seen here are about 230,000 clones, 80% to 90% observed once, and the top ten hold roughly 12%. Germline assignment: CDR1 SGHTA and CDR2 FQGNSA. CDR3 size: 14 residues. The germline V and J ends were trimmed by 0 bases and 3 bases, with 6 bases remaining between them. The sequence was collected from a man aged 50 to 59 with COVID-19, enrolled during active disease. The specimen was peripheral blood. The chain combines TRBV7-2 with TRBJ1-5; D gene ambiguous. DNA of the CDR3: TGTGCCAGCAGCTTAGCGTCGGTCAATCAGCCCCAGCATTTT. Protein: CASSLASVNQPQHF. Full variable domain (outside the CDR3, taken from reference TRBV7-2 and TRBJ1-5): GAGVSQSPSNKVTEKGKDVELRCDPISGHTALYWYRQSLGQGLEFLIYFQGNSAPDKSGLPSDRFSAERTGGSVSTLTIQRTQQEDSAVYLCASSLASVNQPQHFGDGTRLSIL.